A single sample is the source of the 8 T cell receptor beta chains below, sequenced in a study of CD8+ T cells in alopecia areata. RNA, once extracted, was reverse transcribed into cDNA for use as the sequencing template. Libraries were prepared by immunoSEQ multiplex PCR; TCRdb keeps only in-frame clonotypes and omits some of them. The repertoire holds 90,000 to 100,000 clones, with 61% as singletons. Treatment defined: oral pan-JAK inhibitor, 5-10 mg twice daily. The sample in question was CD8+ T cells sorted from blood, obtained at week 4, from a patient treated with tofacitinib. The receptors come from a human donor with alopecia areata.

This clone was recorded once. This chain joins TRBV27 and TRBJ1-1, with 12 bases aligning to TRBD1. The germline V gene encodes CDR1 MNHEY and CDR2 SMNVEV (reference sequence). This CDR3 is 16 amino acids long. Trimming at V came to 5 bases and at J to 7 bases, leaving 11 bases not matched to a gene. This CDR3 reads CASSPIGTGGLDEAFF. The CDR3 coding sequence is TGTGCCAGCAGTCCGATAGGGACAGGGGGCTTGGATGAAGCTTTCTTT.

The rearrangement links TRBV20-1 to TRBJ2-4; D is unresolved. Germline lookup yields CDR1 DFQATT and CDR2 SNEGSKA (reference sequence). The CDR3 runs to 10 residues. The V gene lost 6 bases and the J gene lost 8 bases, with 8 bases spanning the gap. The CDR3 nucleotides read TGCAGTGCCAAGTGGGACATTCAGTACTTC. This encodes CSAKWDIQYF.

This chain joins TRBV30 and TRBJ1-5; the match to TRBD1 covers 9 bases. The V segment lost 3 bases and the J segment 3 bases; nucleotides outside the gene matches: 6. The CDR3 spans 15 residues. The germline V gene has CDR1 GTSNPN and CDR2 SVGIG (reference sequence). The CDR3 region has the DNA TGTGCCTGGAGGGAGACAGGGGGGAACAATCAGCCCCAGCATTTT. This translates into CAWRETGGNNQPQHF.

The chain joins TRBV5-6 to TRBJ1-2; 7 nucleotides match TRBD1. CDR3 size: 13 residues. Germline-derived CDR1 and CDR2 are SGHDT and YYEEEE. Trimming removed 4 bases from V and 4 bases from J; junction bases left unmatched: 4. The CDR3 region has the DNA TGTGCCAGCAGCCTCGGGACAGCCTATGGCTACACCTTC. It codes for CASSLGTAYGYTF. The full variable domain, in which reference TRBV5-6 and TRBJ1-2 provide the parts outside the CDR3, is DAGVTQSPTHLIKTRGQQVTLRCSPKSGHDTVSWYQQALGQGPQFIFQYYEEEERQRGNFPDRFSGHQFPNYSSELNVNALLLGDSALYLCASSLGTAYGYTFGSGTRLTVV.

CDR3 DNA: TGTGCCAGCAGCCTCTTAGGAGGCATGAACACTGAAGCTTTCTTT. It yields the protein CASSLLGGMNTEAFF. The chain couples TRBV13 to TRBJ1-1; no definite D call. Trimming stripped 5 bases from V and 0 bases from J, with 13 bases between. The CDR3 runs to 15 residues. Germline loops: CDR1 PRHDT, CDR2 FYEKMQ (reference sequence).

This clone is medium-sized by share. The chain is built from TRBV7-3 and TRBJ2-3, with D unclear. The V end lost 3 bases, the J end lost 6 bases, and 13 bases lay between the germline ends. Germline loops: CDR1 SGHTA, CDR2 FQGTGA. The CDR3 consists of 14 residues. The CDR3 region has the DNA TGTGCCAGCAGCTTGGAAAGGTCGATTGATACGCAGTATTTT. It is translated as CASSLERSIDTQYF.

The rearrangement links TRBV2 to TRBJ2-5; D is ambiguous. The CDR3 totals 14 residues. Trimming took 3 bases from V and 2 from J, leaving 10 bases between them. Germline V gene data show CDR1 as SNHLY and CDR2 as FYNNEI. The CDR3 nucleotides read TGTGCCAGCAGTGAGTTTGCGGATCAAGAGACCCAGTACTTC. It yields the protein CASSEFADQETQYF.

This clone is termed medium-sized. The V gene is TRBV7-9, the J gene TRBJ2-1, with 8 bases aligning to TRBD2. After removal of 3 bases from V and 6 bases from J, the junction contained 1 base not matched to a gene. CDR3 length equals 13 residues. CDR1 and CDR2 from the germline V gene are SEHNR and FQNEAQ (reference sequence). Here the CDR3 DNA reads TGTGCCAGCAGCTTCGCGGGGGGCAATGAGCAGTTCTTC. Its protein product is CASSFAGGNEQFF.